This note documents a single T cell receptor (beta chain) sequence. What it binds is not known. Germline V gene lookup returns CDR1 SEHNR and CDR2 FQNEAQ (reference sequence). This CDR3 is 14 amino acids long. The V end was cut by 2 bases, the J end by 1 base, with 8 bases between. The data derive from a study of early T cells in non-severe SARS-CoV-2 infection. Across the whole study: Unsorted whole blood bulk RNA was sequenced, with unpaired chains. Study-level findings and limits: VDJdb matching favored anti-spike CD8 responses, missing private and CD4 specificities.

Individual cDNA molecules received unique molecular identifiers. TCRdb re-called the 5' RACE reads with MiXCR, one entry per CDR3 protein. The repertoire has roughly 43,000 distinct CDR3 sequences, about a quarter of them found once; the top ten carry roughly 4.6%. The sequence was collected from an adult who was a healthcare worker with PCR-confirmed SARS-CoV-2 infection or an uninfected control (not recorded which). V is TRBV7-9 and J is TRBJ1-1; D is undetermined. Here the sequenced sample was whole blood, taken at baseline. This CDR3 is CASSLSVQNTEAFF. CDR3 coding DNA: TGTGCCAGCAGCTTATCTGTGCAGAACACTGAAGCTTTCTTT.